These 27 T cell receptor beta chains were all obtained from the same sample, sequenced in a study of blood T cell repertoires in COVID-19. Some clones are missing from TCRdb's copy, which holds only in-frame ones; the method was immunoSEQ multiplex PCR. Among tens of thousands of clones listed, about 90% were seen once. Sample: peripheral blood. These receptors came from an older man with active COVID-19.

The J gene is TRBJ2-1, the V gene TRBV7-2; TRBD2 aligns across 7 bases. V lost 2 bases, J lost 2 bases, and 9 bases stayed unmatched. This CDR3 is built from 17 residues. Germline-derived CDR1 and CDR2 are SGHTA and FQGNSA. The CDR3 DNA follows: TGTGCCAGCAGCTTAATCGGCGGGGGTTTCACCTACAATGAGCAGTTCTTC. It codes for CASSLIGGGFTYNEQFF.

This clone was seen once. V is TRBV2 and J is TRBJ2-1; 9 nucleotides line up with TRBD1. Per the germline V gene, CDR1 is SNHLY and CDR2 is FYNNEI. The CDR3 covers 14 residues. Unmatched junction bases numbered 4, after V lost 8 bases and J lost 2 bases. CDR3 amino acids: CASGDRVTYNEQFF. In DNA, the CDR3 is TGTGCCAGCGGGGACAGGGTAACCTACAATGAGCAGTTCTTC. Drawing the rest from reference TRBV2 and TRBJ2-1, the complete variable domain is EPEVTQTPSHQVTQMGQEVILRCVPISNHLYFYWYRQILGQKVEFLVSFYNNEISEKSEIFDDQFSVERPDGSNFTLKIRSTKLEDSAMYFCASGDRVTYNEQFFGPGTRLTVL.

The chain combines TRBV30 with TRBJ2-7; maybe TRBD1 (9 bases). The CDR3 totals 15 residues. Germline V gene sequence: CDR1 GTSNPN, CDR2 SVGIG (reference sequence). The V gene lost 5 bases and the J gene lost 0 bases, with 17 bases spanning the gap. The CDR3, as DNA: TGTGCCTGGTCGGGGGGGACAGGGAGCTCCTACGAGCAGTACTTC. Amino acids: CAWSGGTGSSYEQYF.

The chain joins TRBV4-2 to TRBJ2-5, with 12 bases that match TRBD2. CDR3 length: 16 amino acids. The germline V gene has CDR1 LGHNA and CDR2 YNFKEQ. The trim removed 2 bases at V and 2 bases at J, leaving 3 bases unmatched. The CDR3 loop reads CASSQRTSGEQETQYF. The CDR3 DNA reads TGTGCCAGCAGCCAAAGGACTAGCGGGGAACAAGAGACCCAGTACTTC.

This chain joins TRBV21-1 and TRBJ2-3; the tabulated D call, TRBD2, remains unverified against the DNA. TRBV21-1 is noted as a pseudogene. The CDR3 loop spans 16 amino acids. CDR3 DNA: TGTGCCAGCAGCAAAAGTGGGGGGACTAGCACAGATACGCAGTATTTT. It specifies CASSKSGGTSTDTQYF.

This chain uses TRBV30 with TRBJ2-7; possibly TRBD2 for D (6 bases). This CDR3 is built from 16 residues. Germline V gene lookup returns CDR1 GTSNPN and CDR2 SVGIG (reference sequence). V was pared by 3 bases and J by 2 bases, with 20 bases between. Here the CDR3 reads CAWRIRRTGGTYEQYF. The CDR3 DNA is TGTGCCTGGAGGATCCGGCGGACCGGGGGAACCTACGAGCAGTACTTC.

The chain recombines TRBV12-3 or TRBV12-4 with TRBJ2-3, with D possibly TRBD2 on 6 matching bases. The CDR3 runs to 10 residues. Trimming left V 8 bases short and J 12 bases short, with 12 bases between. CDR3 protein: CASGVRGQYF. The CDR3, as DNA: TGTGCCAGCGGGGTGCGGGGTCAGTATTTT.

The chain is built from TRBV5-4 and TRBJ2-4, with TRBD2 as a possible D gene (5 bases). CDR3 size: 14 residues. Per the germline V gene, CDR1 is SGHNT and CDR2 is YYREEE (reference sequence). The V and J ends lost 2 bases and 5 bases respectively, with 11 bases between them. The CDR3 bases are TGTGCCAGCAGCTTTGGAGACGGGGAAAACATTCAGTACTTC. This codes for CASSFGDGENIQYF.

V usage is TRBV7-8 and J usage is TRBJ1-2, with 9 positions matching TRBD1. The V gene end was trimmed by 8 bases and the J gene end by 4 bases; junction bases not matched to a gene: 8. The CDR3 runs 14 residues. The germline CDR1 and CDR2 sequences are SGHVS and FQNEAQ. DNA for the CDR3: TGTGCCAGCTCCGGGACAGGGCCCTTCTATGGCTACACCTTC. Protein: CASSGTGPFYGYTF.

This sequence joins TRBV7-9 and TRBJ1-4, with D tentatively TRBD1 (6 bases). Trimming stripped 5 bases from V and 0 bases from J, with 13 bases between. CDR3 length: 16 residues. From germline, CDR1 is SEHNR and CDR2 FQNEAQ (reference sequence). The CDR3 protein is CASSKETGPTNEKLFF. DNA for the CDR3: TGTGCCAGCAGCAAAGAAACAGGGCCAACTAATGAAAAACTGTTTTTT.

The chain couples TRBV6-2 or TRBV6-3 to TRBJ1-5; D might be TRBD1 (5 bases). Germline assignment: CDR1 MNHEY and CDR2 SVGEGT. The V and J ends lost 2 bases and 5 bases respectively, with 19 bases between them. There are 17 residues in the CDR3. The CDR3 spells CASSYTGSRAGDQPQHF. Written as DNA, the CDR3 is TGTGCCAGCAGTTACACCGGCTCCAGGGCGGGGGATCAGCCCCAGCATTTT.

The chain is built from TRBV27 and TRBJ2-1, with D tentatively TRBD2 (6 bases). Germline V gene data show CDR1 as MNHEY and CDR2 as SMNVEV (reference sequence). V was clipped by 6 bases and J by 0 bases, with 15 bases between them. The CDR3 loop spans 16 amino acids. In DNA, the CDR3 is TGTGCCAGCAGCTACCGACTGACTAGCTCCTACAATGAGCAGTTCTTC. Its translation: CASSYRLTSSYNEQFF.

The chain couples TRBV5-1 to TRBJ2-2, with D uncertain. CDR1 and CDR2 (germline): SGHRS, YFSETQ. Trimming cost V 6 bases and J 6 bases, with 18 bases left between them. The CDR3 has 15 residues. CDR3: CASTLGDSRAGELFF. The CDR3 bases are TGCGCCAGCACCCTTGGAGATAGCCGCGCCGGGGAGCTGTTTTTT.

This chain links TRBV2 with TRBJ2-7, with D possibly TRBD1 on 6 matching bases. Trimming cost V 6 bases and J 0 bases, with 15 bases left between them. The CDR3 is 15 residues long. Germline CDR1 SNHLY, CDR2 FYNNEI. For the CDR3, the DNA is TGTGCCAGCAGGCGTAGACAGGAACTCTCCTACGAGCAGTACTTC. Amino acid sequence: CASRRRQELSYEQYF.

This clone was seen a handful of times. This chain links TRBV10-1 with TRBJ1-6; D may be TRBD1 (5 bases). This CDR3 is 13 amino acids long. V gave up 0 bases and J gave up 9 bases, with 6 bases separating them. Per germline, CDR1 WNHNN and CDR2 SYGVQD (reference sequence). The CDR3, as DNA: TGCGCCAGCAGTGAGTCGGGGGGTTCACCCCTCCACTTT. Its protein is CASSESGGSPLHF.

As regards this clone: Other DNA sequences in this sample translate to the same CDR3. The V and J genes are TRBV18 and TRBJ1-2; D is possibly TRBD1 (6 bases). In germline, CDR1 is KGHSH, CDR2 LQKENI. Trimming stripped 3 bases from V and 2 bases from J, with 10 bases between. The CDR3 is 14 amino acids. The CDR3 DNA is TGTGCCAGCTCACCGGGTCAGGGGAACTATGGCTACACCTTC. Its protein product is CASSPGQGNYGYTF.

The rearrangement joins TRBV6-6 to TRBJ1-2; D ambiguous. The CDR3 covers 14 residues. CDR1 is MNHNY and CDR2 is SVGAGI in the germline V gene (reference sequence). The ends were cut back, 6 bases at V and 3 bases at J, with 14 bases in the middle. CDR3 DNA sequence: TGTGCCAGCAGAGGCCCGGGGAGGGACTATGGCTACACCTTC. Translated, it gives CASRGPGRDYGYTF.

The chain links TRBV6-2 or TRBV6-3 to TRBJ1-5; D might be TRBD1 (6 bases). This CDR3 contains 16 residues. Germline lookup yields CDR1 MNHEY and CDR2 SVGEGT. Trimming took 0 bases from V and 4 from J, leaving 13 bases between them. This CDR3 reads CASSYSTDRLNQPQHF. In DNA, the CDR3 is TGTGCCAGCAGTTACTCCACCGACAGGTTAAATCAGCCCCAGCATTTT.

The chain links TRBV29-1 to TRBJ2-3, with D hard to call. Germline V gives CDR1 SQVTM, CDR2 ANQGSEA. Trimming shortened V by 0 bases and J by 2 bases, and 15 bases separated the two germline ends. This CDR3 is built from 16 residues. The CDR3 region has the DNA TGCAGCGTTGAAGATCTTCGAAAACTTGACACAGATACGCAGTATTTT. This encodes CSVEDLRKLDTDTQYF.

This clone has a single count. The genes are TRBV27 and TRBJ1-1, with unresolved D. Deletions cut 4 bases from V and 1 base from J, with 10 bases between. The CDR3 is 14 residues long. Per the germline V gene, CDR1 is MNHEY and CDR2 is SMNVEV (reference sequence). CDR3 sequence reads: CASSWKGENTEAFF. CDR3 sequence (DNA): TGTGCCAGCAGTTGGAAGGGAGAGAACACTGAAGCTTTCTTT.

This clone was seen a single time. This chain joins TRBV7-2 and TRBJ1-2; maybe TRBD1 (6 bases). This CDR3 region has 15 residues. Germline values: CDR1 SGHTA, CDR2 FQGNSA. Trimming removed 1 base at V and 3 bases at J, with 12 bases between. The CDR3: CASSLGAGVDYGYTF. The CDR3 DNA sequence: TGTGCCAGCAGCTTAGGGGCAGGGGTGGACTATGGCTACACCTTC.

The chain uses TRBV7-3 and TRBJ2-3; TRBD2 agrees at 8 bases. This CDR3 contains 14 residues. J gave up 2 bases and V 3 bases, and 1 base lay outside the gene matches. The germline CDR1 and CDR2 sequences are SGHTA and FQGTGA. CDR3 sequence: CASSFSGVTDTQYF. In DNA, the CDR3 is TGTGCCAGCAGCTTTAGCGGGGTCACAGATACGCAGTATTTT. Full variable domain (missing parts from reference TRBV7-3 and TRBJ2-3): GAGVSQTPSNKVTEKGKYVELRCDPISGHTALYWYRQSLGQGPEFLIYFQGTGAADDSGLPNDRFFAVRPEGSVSTLKIQRTERGDSAVYLCASSFSGVTDTQYFGPGTRLTVL.

The rearrangement uses TRBV20-1 and TRBJ1-6; D remains ambiguous. In germline, CDR1 is DFQATT, CDR2 SNEGSKA (reference sequence). This CDR3 region has 14 residues. CDR3 bases: TGCAGCGCAAGTCCCAGGTCCTATAATTCACCCCTCCACTTT. Its protein is CSASPRSYNSPLHF.

The chain recombines TRBV27 with TRBJ2-1; D perhaps matches TRBD2 (5 bases). The CDR3 length is 13 residues. CDR1 and CDR2 from the germline V gene are MNHEY and SMNVEV (reference sequence). The V gene lost 6 bases and the J gene lost 0 bases, with 6 bases spanning the gap. CDR3 sequence: CASSGDSYNEQFF. The CDR3 DNA sequence: TGTGCCAGCAGCGGGGACTCCTACAATGAGCAGTTCTTC.

This chain links TRBV4-1 with TRBJ1-1, with a tentative D call TRBD1 (5 bases). CDR1 is MGHRA and CDR2 is YSYEKL in the germline V gene. There are 13 residues in the CDR3. Trimming left V 9 bases short and J 7 bases short, with 18 bases between. CDR3 DNA: TGCGCCAGTAAGGGTGGGGCGTCGAGTGAAGCTTTCTTT. It translates to CASKGGASSEAFF.

The V call is TRBV4-2, the J call TRBJ2-2, with D unresolved. The CDR3 totals 13 residues. Trimming stripped 0 bases from V and 7 bases from J, with 6 bases between. Germline V gene lookup returns CDR1 LGHNA and CDR2 YNFKEQ. Written as DNA, the CDR3 is TGTGCCAGCAGCCAAGATCGCGTCGGGGAGCTGTTTTTT. Its protein product is CASSQDRVGELFF.

The genes are TRBV5-6 and TRBJ2-4; D gene ambiguous. Per the germline V gene, CDR1 is SGHDT and CDR2 is YYEEEE. The CDR3 spans 13 residues. Trimming took off 4 bases at V and 7 bases at J, with 12 bases between the two ends. The CDR3 coding sequence is TGTGCCAGCAGCAGGTCAGGCACCAACATTCAGTACTTC. Its translation is CASSRSGTNIQYF.